The present TCR beta chain was sequenced within a study of blood T cell repertoires in COVID-19. The CDR3 length is 16 residues. V lost 4 bases and J lost 0; bases outside the gene matches: 7. Germline V gene lookup returns CDR1 SGDLS and CDR2 YYNGEE. The protocol was immunoSEQ multiplex PCR, while the TCRdb copy is restricted to in-frame clones and leaves out a portion. The repertoire includes fewer than 250,000 clones, around 80% of them detected once, and about 7.2% sits in the top ten. The specimen sequenced was peripheral blood. The TCR sequence derives from a man in his 60s with acute or convalescent COVID-19. The chain employs TRBV9 and TRBJ1-3; the match to TRBD1 covers 7 bases. CDR3 bases: TGTGCCAGCAGCCCAACTGGGACAGCCTCTGGAAACACCATATATTTT. Protein sequence: CASSPTGTASGNTIYF.